This record covers a single TCR beta chain. Its antigen is unknown. The sample originates from a study of regulatory and conventional T cells in RAG deficiency. General observations from the study: Omenn patients showed >75% Treg-Tconv overlap and shorter CDR3 lengths.

Method: immunoSEQ multiplex PCR; TCRdb's copy keeps in-frame clones and lacks some. Of 8,700 or so clones listed, 70% to 90% were seen once; the top ten hold about 35%. The same sample was also studied in work on regulatory T cells. That report adds: The primer mix had 52 TRBV and 13 TRBJ primers.

Specimen: CD8+ T cells sorted from blood. This TCR derives from a human donor in good health.

The CDR3 DNA sequence: TGTGCCAGCAGTTACGGGACAGGAAACTACGAGCAGTACTTC. This encodes CASSYGTGNYEQYF. The chain couples TRBV6-5 to TRBJ2-7; 8 bases fit TRBD1. Germline V gives CDR1 MNHEY, CDR2 SVGAGI. V lost 2 bases to trimming and J lost 3 bases; unmatched junction nucleotides: 3. This CDR3 has 14 residues.